A selection of T cell receptor beta chains follows, all from one sample in a study of sequential checkpoint blockade in melanoma. Profiled with immunoSEQ multiplex PCR; TCRdb holds only in-frame clones, not every one. The repertoire includes 15,000 to 20,000 clones, roughly two thirds of them detected once, and roughly 5.2% sits in the top ten. The sample was tumor tissue (inferred from file names), taken from a patient given nivolumab and ipilimumab in sequence. The receptors stem from a human donor with melanoma. Both conserved end residues are trimmed from each CDR3.

cdr3_aa: AAGAISGNTIY
j_call: TRBJ1-3
v_call: TRBV19

cdr3_aa: ASSGGANSGNTIY
j_call: TRBJ1-3
v_call: TRBV6-8

cdr3_aa: ASSFSPGQREQY
j_call: TRBJ2-7
v_call: TRBV6-8

cdr3_aa: ASSESPEGLYGYT
j_call: TRBJ1-2
v_call: TRBV25-1

cdr3_aa: ASSPDLLRGTEQY
j_call: TRBJ2-7
v_call: TRBV9

cdr3_aa: ASSTRVTGNTIY
j_call: TRBJ1-3
v_call: TRBV7-5

cdr3_aa: ASGLDRANEQF
j_call: TRBJ2-1
v_call: TRBV12-5

cdr3_aa: ASSVELGAYEQY
j_call: TRBJ2-7
v_call: TRBV9

cdr3_aa: ASSPASGELF
j_call: TRBJ2-2
v_call: TRBV6-7

cdr3_aa: ASSEDRGVKTQY
j_call: TRBJ2-5
v_call: TRBV25-1

cdr3_aa: ASSVAGRLDTQY
j_call: TRBJ2-3
v_call: TRBV9

cdr3_aa: ASSQDRRVRAQY
j_call: TRBJ2-3
v_call: TRBV1

cdr3_aa: ASSSHPGTGVTEQF
j_call: TRBJ2-1
v_call: TRBV9

cdr3_aa: ASSPSTWQGNSYEQY
j_call: TRBJ2-7
v_call: TRBV11-3

cdr3_aa: ASRAWTGTNEKLF
j_call: TRBJ1-4
v_call: TRBV28

cdr3_aa: ASSQRESEKLF
j_call: TRBJ1-4
v_call: TRBV6-8

cdr3_aa: ASSPAGTGECCT
j_call: TRBJ1-2
v_call: TRBV18

cdr3_aa: ASSFTRTGVVPEQETQY
j_call: TRBJ2-5
v_call: TRBV11-3

cdr3_aa: ASSLGTAVSYEQY
j_call: TRBJ2-7
v_call: TRBV5-1

cdr3_aa: ASSPGIDYGYT
j_call: TRBJ1-2
v_call: TRBV9

cdr3_aa: ASSYINSNQPQH
j_call: TRBJ1-5
v_call: TRBV6-8

cdr3_aa: ASSISGREPYEQY
j_call: TRBJ2-7
v_call: TRBV5-1

cdr3_aa: ASRLAKNTEAF
j_call: TRBJ1-1
v_call: TRBV10-1

cdr3_aa: ASSSRTDLDGYT
j_call: TRBJ1-2
v_call: TRBV11-3

cdr3_aa: ASRTPRAGGFNPPTDTQY
j_call: TRBJ2-3
v_call: TRBV6-8

cdr3_aa: ASTPRASYNEQF
j_call: TRBJ2-1
v_call: TRBV19

cdr3_aa: ASSSRDRGPDEAF
j_call: TRBJ1-1
v_call: TRBV11-3

cdr3_aa: ASTQGASGNTIY
j_call: TRBJ1-3
v_call: TRBV5-1

cdr3_aa: ASSPRLAANEQY
j_call: TRBJ2-7
v_call: TRBV18

cdr3_aa: ASTFTFIQDWPNYGYT
j_call: TRBJ1-2
v_call: TRBV19

cdr3_aa: ASSERSRQPQH
j_call: TRBJ1-5
v_call: TRBV6-4

cdr3_aa: ASSMQGQANYGYT
j_call: TRBJ1-2
v_call: TRBV19

cdr3_aa: ASSPPEQGAYEQY
j_call: TRBJ2-7
v_call: TRBV18

cdr3_aa: ASSVEVRPDTQY
j_call: TRBJ2-3
v_call: TRBV2

cdr3_aa: ASSGRGGGDEQY
j_call: TRBJ2-7
v_call: TRBV9

cdr3_aa: ASSSEVGGETAVYEQY
j_call: TRBJ2-7
v_call: TRBV19

cdr3_aa: AWSHRDRVTGELF
j_call: TRBJ2-2
v_call: TRBV30

cdr3_aa: ASSSRGTMNQPQH
j_call: TRBJ1-5
v_call: TRBV28

cdr3_aa: ASSQGGLGDGYEQY
j_call: TRBJ2-7
v_call: TRBV4-1

cdr3_aa: ASSVRGAGETQY
j_call: TRBJ2-5
v_call: TRBV6-4

cdr3_aa: ASTPGAGGGDEQF
j_call: TRBJ2-1
v_call: TRBV9

cdr3_aa: ASSLGGSQNEQF
j_call: TRBJ2-1
v_call: TRBV12-5

cdr3_aa: ASSPPVAGGGYEQY
j_call: TRBJ2-7
v_call: TRBV18

cdr3_aa: ASSSSGANVLT
j_call: TRBJ2-6
v_call: TRBV6-8

cdr3_aa: ASSPGPQEQETQY
j_call: TRBJ2-5
v_call: TRBV5-1

cdr3_aa: ASRPPGGSYEQY
j_call: TRBJ2-7
v_call: TRBV28

cdr3_aa: ASSIDRGKAKNIQY
j_call: TRBJ2-4
v_call: TRBV19

cdr3_aa: ASSASQGNHEQY
j_call: TRBJ2-7
v_call: TRBV5-1